What follows are 27 T cell receptor beta chains derived from one specimen sequenced in a study of early T cells in non-severe SARS-CoV-2 infection. TCRdb analysed the 5' RACE reads with MiXCR anew, one entry per CDR3 protein. The sample contains 65,000 to 95,000 distinct CDR3 sequences, approximately 12% of which appear only once. This specimen was whole blood, taken at baseline. Receptors were obtained from an adult who was a healthcare worker with PCR-confirmed SARS-CoV-2 infection or an uninfected control (not recorded which). The donor label of this sample is uncertain.

This clonotype turned up a few times. The chain carries TRBV11-2 and TRBJ2-2, with TRBD2 as a possible D gene (5 bases). The V end lost 5 bases, the J end lost 7 bases, and 17 bases lay between the germline ends. The CDR3 covers 15 residues. Germline loops: CDR1 SGHAT, CDR2 FQNNGV. DNA for the CDR3: TGTGCCAGCAGCCAAAGTCGGACTGCGGTCGGGGAGCTGTTTTTT. Protein sequence: CASSQSRTAVGELFF.

The V and J genes are TRBV11-2 and TRBJ2-5, with 9 bases matching TRBD1. V lost 1 base, J lost 5 bases, and 14 bases stayed unmatched. CDR3 size: 18 residues. Germline V lookup: CDR1 SGHAT, CDR2 FQNNGV. The CDR3 bases are TGTGCCAGCAGCTTAGGAGGGTCGGGACAGGGAAGAACGGAGACCCAGTACTTC. Its protein is CASSLGGSGQGRTETQYF.

A few counts support this clonotype. The gene calls are TRBV7-2 and TRBJ2-1; possibly TRBD2 for D (6 bases). Per the germline V gene, CDR1 is SGHTA and CDR2 is FQGNSA. V was pared by 5 bases and J by 9 bases, with 23 bases between. This CDR3 spans 16 amino acids. This CDR3 is CASSIRSSVAGSEQFF. The CDR3 region has the DNA TGTGCCAGCAGCATTAGGTCTTCCGTCGCGGGAAGTGAGCAGTTCTTC.

This clonotype was observed once. V and J are TRBV29-1 and TRBJ2-3; D may be TRBD1 (5 bases). The germline gives CDR1 SQVTM, CDR2 ANQGSEA. V was shortened by 3 bases and J by 5 bases, with 15 bases between the two germline ends. CDR3 length: 14 residues. The CDR3 bases are TGCAGCGTTGATGACGCGGAAAGGGGAGATACGCAGTATTTT. It yields the protein CSVDDAERGDTQYF.

This clonotype was seen repeatedly, ten times or more. The chain uses TRBV6-6 and TRBJ1-5; perhaps TRBD1 as D (5 bases). CDR1 and CDR2 from the germline V gene are MNHNY and SVGAGI (reference sequence). Trimming left V 8 bases short and J 6 bases short, with 17 bases between. The CDR3 is 14 amino acids. CDR3 DNA sequence: TGTGCCAGCGGATTGCAGGGAGCGACTCAGCCCCAGCATTTT. Translating gives CASGLQGATQPQHF.

J is TRBJ2-1 and V is TRBV29-1, with D uncertain. From germline, CDR1 is SQVTM and CDR2 ANQGSEA. This CDR3 is built from 11 residues. The CDR3 protein is CTSSTGNEQFF. DNA of the CDR3: TGCACATCCTCTACGGGCAATGAGCAGTTCTTC.

The rearrangement links TRBV15 to TRBJ2-3; D ambiguous. The germline gives CDR1 LNHNV, CDR2 YYDKDF (reference sequence). Between the trimmed V and J ends, which lost 3 bases and 1 base, there was a span of 8 bases. There are 14 residues in the CDR3. CDR3: CATSRRRGTDTQYF. The CDR3 bases are TGTGCCACCAGCAGGAGACGGGGCACAGATACGCAGTATTTT.

This clonotype has more than one count but fewer than ten. Written as DNA, the CDR3 is TGTGCCAGCAGCTTCCCACAGAACACTGAAGCTTTCTTT. The encoded protein is CASSFPQNTEAFF. The chain links TRBV7-9 to TRBJ1-1; D is unclear. CDR1 and CDR2 (germline): SEHNR, FQNEAQ (reference sequence). The V end lost 3 bases, the J end lost 1 base, and 6 bases lay between the germline ends. This CDR3 is 13 amino acids long.

This clonotype was detected only a few times. The chain joins TRBV25-1 to TRBJ2-3; D is unclear. Germline V gives CDR1 MGHDK, CDR2 SYGVNS. The CDR3 extends over 15 amino acids. The V end lost 3 bases, the J end lost 1 base, and 11 bases lay between the germline ends. This CDR3 reads CASSDYLSGTDTQYF. The CDR3 coding sequence is TGTGCCAGCAGTGATTATTTGTCTGGCACAGATACGCAGTATTTT. Supplemented by reference TRBV25-1 and TRBJ2-3, the full variable domain reads EADIYQTPRYLVIGTGKKITLECSQTMGHDKMYWYQQDPGMELHLIHYSYGVNSTEKGDLSSESTVSRIRTEHFPLTLESARPSHTSQYLCASSDYLSGTDTQYFGPGTRLTVL.

This clonotype was detected only a few times. This chain's CDR3 is CASRYGGKQFF. The DNA for the CDR3 is TGTGCCAGCAGGTATGGCGGCAAGCAGTTCTTC. The V call is TRBV3-1, the J call TRBJ2-1; D unclear. Trimming took off 6 bases at V and 11 bases at J, with 11 bases between the two ends. The germline CDR1 and CDR2 sequences are LGHDT and YNNKEL (reference sequence). The CDR3 covers 11 residues.

This clonotype was detected ten times or more. The genes are TRBV6-6 and TRBJ2-3, with TRBD2 matching 7 bases. With 5 bases clipped from V and 6 bases from J, the junction kept 5 bases outside the gene matches. This CDR3 comprises 13 residues. CDR1 and CDR2 from the germline V gene are MNHNY and SVGAGI (reference sequence). The CDR3 DNA is TGTGCCAGCAGTAGCGAACTAGCGGATACGCAGTATTTT. It translates to CASSSELADTQYF.

The chain recombines TRBV12-5 with TRBJ2-7; 10 bases align to TRBD1. This CDR3 is 14 amino acids long. The J segment lost 4 bases and the V segment lost 5 bases, leaving 5 bases of the junction unmatched. Germline V CDR1 and CDR2: LGHNT, FRNRAP. In DNA, the CDR3 is TGTGCTAGTGGTGCCCGGGACAGGGGATACGAGCAGTACTTC. Amino acids: CASGARDRGYEQYF.

The chain has TRBV7-6 and TRBJ2-3; TRBD2 might be the D (7 bases). Germline CDR1 SGHVS, CDR2 FNYEAQ. The CDR3 is 13 amino acids. Trimming stripped 5 bases from V and 8 bases from J, with 14 bases between. The CDR3 DNA reads TGTGCCAGCAGCCCCGGGGCGGGGGCTACGCAGTATTTT. Protein sequence: CASSPGAGATQYF. The full variable domain, its missing parts supplied by reference TRBV7-6 and TRBJ2-3, is GAGVSQSPRYKVTKRGQDVALRCDPISGHVSLYWYRQALGQGPEFLTYFNYEAQQDKSGLPNDRFSAERPEGSISTLTIQRTEQRDSAMYRCASSPGAGATQYFGPGTRLTVL.

The J gene is TRBJ1-5, the V gene TRBV24-1; no definite D call. CDR1 and CDR2 (germline): KGHDR, SFDVKD. The ends were cut back, 3 bases at V and 4 bases at J, with 9 bases in the middle. The CDR3 is 14 amino acids. The CDR3 region is CATSDTGSNQPQHF. CDR3 DNA sequence: TGTGCCACCAGTGATACGGGGTCGAATCAGCCCCAGCATTTT.

J is TRBJ2-3 and V is TRBV12-3 or TRBV12-4; the D is unclear. V was trimmed by 6 bases and J by 2 bases, leaving 9 bases between them. The CDR3 sequence is 13 residues long. The CDR3 loop reads CASRYGITDTQYF. The CDR3 nucleotides read TGTGCCAGCAGGTACGGAATCACAGATACGCAGTATTTT.

The sample holds many counts of this clonotype. This sequence joins TRBV7-2 and TRBJ2-7, with TRBD2 matching over 12 bases. This CDR3 region has 16 residues. V lost 5 bases, J lost 1 base, and 6 bases stayed unmatched. The V gene's germline CDR1 is SGHTA and CDR2 FQGNSA. The CDR3 protein is CASSIPTSGGSYEQYF. The CDR3 nucleotides are TGTGCCAGCAGCATCCCGACTAGCGGGGGTTCCTACGAGCAGTACTTC.

The chain recombines TRBV2 with TRBJ2-6; either TRBD1 or TRBD2 may supply D (5 bases each). Germline CDR1 is SNHLY and CDR2 is FYNNEI. CDR3 length: 17 residues. Trimming left V 6 bases short and J 0 bases short, with 15 bases between. In DNA, the CDR3 is TGTGCCAGCAGCGGGGTAGGGGCCAACTCTGGGGCCAACGTCCTGACTTTC. It specifies CASSGVGANSGANVLTF.

The chain employs TRBV7-9 and TRBJ1-1, with a weak D call TRBD1 (5 bases). Germline CDR1 is SEHNR and CDR2 is FQNEAQ (reference sequence). CDR3 length: 14 residues. Trimming cost V 2 bases and J 4 bases, with 11 bases left between them. In DNA form, the CDR3 reads TGTGCCAGCAGCTTAACAGGAAAGGTCACTGAAGCTTTCTTT. Its translation: CASSLTGKVTEAFF.

This clonotype occurred a few times. V gene TRBV27 combines with J gene TRBJ2-1; possibly TRBD2 for D (5 bases). V gave up 7 bases and J gave up 5 bases, with 21 bases separating them. This CDR3 is 16 amino acids long. Germline CDR1 and CDR2: MNHEY and SMNVEV (reference sequence). Written as DNA, the CDR3 is TGTGCCAGCAATAAACGCGGGCCCGACACCCACAATGAGCAGTTCTTC. It yields the protein CASNKRGPDTHNEQFF.

This clonotype came up a few times. The V gene is TRBV10-1, the J gene TRBJ2-7; the match to TRBD1 covers 7 bases. Per the germline V gene, CDR1 is WNHNN and CDR2 is SYGVQD (reference sequence). This CDR3 has 13 residues. V trimming: 2 bases; J trimming: 5 bases; junction bases outside the gene matches: 3. The CDR3 DNA reads TGCGCCAGCAGTGAGAACAGGGGCAACGAGCAGTACTTC. This encodes CASSENRGNEQYF.

V and J are TRBV7-6 and TRBJ2-5; 8 nucleotides line up with TRBD2. Germline CDR1 SGHVS, CDR2 FNYEAQ. The CDR3 totals 15 residues. With 4 bases clipped from V and 5 bases from J, the junction kept 9 bases outside the gene matches. This CDR3 is CASSSLAEGLETQYF. The CDR3 DNA reads as TGTGCCAGCAGCTCACTAGCGGAGGGCTTGGAGACCCAGTACTTC.

This clonotype was counted many times. In DNA form, the CDR3 reads TGTGCCAGCTCACCAAGTTTGACAGCGTCCTACGAGCAGTACTTC. Translating gives CASSPSLTASYEQYF. The rearrangement joins TRBV18 to TRBJ2-7; tentative D call: TRBD1 (5 bases). V was pared by 2 bases and J by 1 base, with 12 bases between. Germline V gene lookup returns CDR1 KGHSH and CDR2 LQKENI. The length of the CDR3 is 15 residues.

The chain recombines TRBV14 with TRBJ2-5, with 9 bases aligning to TRBD2. V lost 3 bases to trimming and J lost 4 bases; unmatched junction nucleotides: 3. Germline V gene data show CDR1 as SGHDN and CDR2 as FVKESK. The CDR3 sequence is 14 residues long. DNA of the CDR3: TGTGCCAGCAGCCACCTTAGCGGGAGAGAGACCCAGTACTTC. This encodes CASSHLSGRETQYF.

This clonotype was found many times. The V gene is TRBV7-8, the J gene TRBJ2-1, with 10 bases that match TRBD2. The CDR3 has 15 residues. V shed 5 bases and J 6 bases; nucleotides not matched to a gene: 7. Germline V CDR1 and CDR2: SGHVS, FQNEAQ. The CDR3 DNA sequence: TGTGCCAGCAGCGCCGGGACTAGCGTTTTCAATGAGCAGTTCTTC. Encoded protein: CASSAGTSVFNEQFF.

This clonotype was found a few times. The chain combines TRBV11-2 with TRBJ2-5, with D possibly matching TRBD1 (5 bases). Looked up from germline, CDR1 is SGHAT and CDR2 is FQNNGV. Trimming pared 1 base from V and 4 bases from J, leaving 13 bases between. This CDR3 is 15 amino acids long. DNA of the CDR3: TGTGCCAGCAGCTTAGCGCAGGGAAGCAGAGAGACCCAGTACTTC. It encodes CASSLAQGSRETQYF.

For this clonotype: This may arise from a read error, as a much more abundant clone is one base away. The rearrangement links TRBV7-9 to TRBJ2-7; no definite D call. Germline CDR1 SEHNR, CDR2 FQNEAQ (reference sequence). The CDR3 is 9 amino acids. Here the CDR3 reads CASSQIRFF. Here the CDR3 DNA reads TGTGCCAGCAGCCAGATCAGGTTCTTC.

The table lists this clonotype with a few counts. The rearrangement links TRBV4-3 to TRBJ2-7, with D perhaps matching TRBD2 (6 bases). Germline V CDR1 and CDR2: LGHNA, YSLEER. This CDR3 has 16 residues. V was trimmed by 4 bases and J by 2 bases, leaving 18 bases between them. The DNA for the CDR3 is TGCGCCAGCAGCCGCAATCAGGGAGGCGCGACCTACGAGCAGTACTTC. Translation gives CASSRNQGGATYEQYF.